In this sample, the clone carrying this TCR beta chain turned up many times. Trimming shortened V by 9 bases and J by 0 bases, and 16 bases separated the two germline ends. Germline assignment: CDR1 SEHNR and CDR2 FQNEAQ (reference sequence). The CDR3 totals 15 residues. This entry is derived from a study of T cells in Graves' hyperthyroidism and ophthalmopathy. Amplified TCR beta CDR3 regions came from RNA transcripts. Carried out on the TCR CDR3, a first-round RT-PCR used the HTBI primer set. TCRdb recomputed calls from the multiplex PCR reads with MiXCR, one row per CDR3 protein. The data hold roughly 720,000 distinct CDR3 sequences, with 15% to 20% observed a single time.

Material for sequencing was blood. The chain carries TRBV7-9 and TRBJ2-3, with D perhaps TRBD1 or TRBD2 (6 bases each). The receptor was isolated from a man in his fifties or sixties with Graves' hyperthyroidism. This CDR3 is CASLAGGPSTDTQYF. DNA of the CDR3: TGTGCCAGTTTGGCTGGGGGGCCCAGCACAGATACGCAGTATTTT. Drawing the rest from reference TRBV7-9 and TRBJ2-3, the complete variable domain is DTGVSQNPRHKITKRGQNVTFRCDPISEHNRLYWYRQTLGQGPEFLTYFQNEAQLEKSRLLSDRFSAERPKGSFSTLEIQRTEQGDSAMYLCASLAGGPSTDTQYFGPGTRLTVL.